A single sample gave rise to the 9 T cell receptor beta chains below, sequenced in a study of T cells in Graves' hyperthyroidism and ophthalmopathy. Amplified TCR beta CDR3 regions derived from RNA transcripts. Primed by the HTBI set, a first-round RT-PCR was run on the TCR CDR3. TCRdb re-analysed the multiplex PCR reads in MiXCR, keeping a single row per CDR3 protein. The top ten hold 40% of the sample, which has approximately 380,000 distinct CDR3 sequences, under 20% seen once. Sequenced input: blood. The receptors derive from a man younger than 35 with Graves' ophthalmopathy.

This clonotype came up once. This sequence joins TRBV6-6 and TRBJ2-1, with D possibly TRBD2 on 6 matching bases. The CDR3 spans 16 residues. Germline CDR1 and CDR2: MNHNY and SVGAGI (reference sequence). Trimming took off 0 bases at V and 2 bases at J, with 11 bases between the two ends. The CDR3 here is CASSYSRRVTYNEQFF. In DNA, the CDR3 is TGTGCCAGCAGTTACTCGAGGAGGGTAACCTACAATGAGCAGTTCTTC.

This clonotype was recorded only once. A clone one base away is much larger, so this may be a read error. V gene TRBV2 combines with J gene TRBJ2-2, with TRBD2 identical over 7 bases. Germline V gene data show CDR1 as SNHLY and CDR2 as FYNNEI. This CDR3 has 14 amino acids. After removal of 8 bases from V and 3 bases from J, the junction contained 6 bases not matched to a gene. CDR3 sequence: CASGRASDTGELFF. The CDR3 DNA sequence: TGTGCCAGCGGGAGGGCCAGTGACACCGGGGAGCTGTTTTTT.

This clonotype was observed once. In nucleotides, the CDR3 is TGTGCCAGCAGTTTTACCGGGGATCAATACAATGAGCAGTTCTTC. The encoded protein is CASSFTGDQYNEQFF. This chain connects TRBV28 to TRBJ2-1, with D possibly being TRBD2 (5 bases). The CDR3 loop spans 15 amino acids. Germline loops: CDR1 MDHEN, CDR2 SYDVKM. Deletions cut 3 bases from V and 4 bases from J, with 13 bases between.

This clonotype was picked up many times. This chain links TRBV3-1 with TRBJ2-5; D unresolved. V was cut by 1 base and J by 0 bases, with 9 bases left in between. Per the germline V gene, CDR1 is LGHDT and CDR2 is YNNKEL (reference sequence). The CDR3 length is 15 residues. This CDR3 reads CASSQGSANQETQYF. DNA for the CDR3: TGTGCCAGCAGCCAAGGTTCGGCCAACCAAGAGACCCAGTACTTC.

V and J are TRBV3-1 and TRBJ2-5; 9 bases agree with TRBD1. CDR3 size: 13 residues. Germline assignment: CDR1 LGHDT and CDR2 YNNKEL (reference sequence). Germline trimming cut 6 bases from V and 6 bases from J; bases unmatched to any gene: 5. CDR3 sequence: CASSRQGVKTQYF. CDR3 bases: TGTGCCAGCAGTCGACAGGGGGTCAAGACCCAGTACTTC.

This clonotype was seen only a few times. The V and J genes are TRBV28 and TRBJ2-7, with TRBD1 identical over 7 bases. Germline-derived CDR1 and CDR2 are MDHEN and SYDVKM. This CDR3 is 15 amino acids long. V lost 3 bases to trimming and J lost 2 bases; unmatched junction nucleotides: 7. Here the CDR3 DNA reads TGTGCCAGCAGTTTGGGGGACAGCCTAGCCTACGAGCAGTACTTC. As protein: CASSLGDSLAYEQYF.

This clonotype was observed many times. The rearrangement uses TRBV7-9 and TRBJ2-1, with D possibly being TRBD2 (6 bases). Germline V lookup: CDR1 SEHNR, CDR2 FQNEAQ (reference sequence). Trimming shortened V by 3 bases and J by 9 bases, and 18 bases separated the two germline ends. This CDR3 is built from 15 residues. The CDR3 protein is CASSFTGMSGLEQFF. As DNA, the CDR3 is TGTGCCAGCAGCTTCACGGGTATGAGCGGGCTTGAGCAGTTCTTC.

On this clonotype itself: This may stem from a read error, because a much larger clone lies one nucleotide away. The chain recombines TRBV18 with TRBJ2-7; possibly TRBD1 for D (6 bases). Trimming took 3 bases from V and 7 from J, leaving 16 bases between them. The germline CDR1 and CDR2 sequences are KGHSH and LQKENI. CDR3 length: 14 amino acids. This CDR3 reads CASSPTPGDNEQYF. As DNA, the CDR3 is TGTGCCAGCTCACCCACGCCCGGGGACAATGAGCAGTACTTC.

This clonotype was observed a handful of times. The chain links TRBV5-1 to TRBJ1-2, with a possible D match to TRBD1 (5 bases). This CDR3 spans 14 amino acids. V gave up 0 bases and J gave up 4 bases, with 10 bases separating them. Germline values: CDR1 SGHRS, CDR2 YFSETQ. DNA for the CDR3: TGCGCCAGCAGCTTGGTCCAGGGACTCTATGGCTACACCTTC. It yields the protein CASSLVQGLYGYTF.